One sample yielded the 21 T cell receptor beta chains listed below, sequenced in a study of T cell responses to AZD1222 COVID-19 vaccine. Repertoires were generated with immunoSEQ multiplex PCR, while TCRdb's copy carries only in-frame clones and drops some. The sample records about 260,000 clones, 85% to 95% being singletons. The input for sequencing was peripheral blood, taken on day 0 of AZD1222 vaccination. All receptors derive from an adult in good health.

This chain uses TRBV6-1 with TRBJ2-2; TRBD1 might be the D (5 bases). Trimming removed 3 bases from V and 5 bases from J, with 7 bases in between. Looked up from germline, CDR1 is MNHNS and CDR2 is SASEGT. The CDR3 is made up of 13 amino acids. CDR3 DNA sequence: TGTGCCAGCAGTGAGACAGCTACCGGGGAGCTGTTTTTT. Its translation is CASSETATGELFF.

The rearrangement joins TRBV10-3 to TRBJ2-7; 8 bases agree with TRBD2. The CDR3 sequence is 14 residues long. Unmatched junction bases numbered 12, after V lost 7 bases and J lost 7 bases. Germline-derived CDR1 and CDR2 are ENHRY and SYGVKD. The chain's CDR3 is CAIKFGSGEWEQYF. In DNA form, the CDR3 reads TGTGCCATCAAGTTCGGTAGCGGGGAGTGGGAGCAGTACTTC.

This sequence joins TRBV10-3 and TRBJ1-1; D not certain. Trimming removed 10 bases at V and 1 base at J, with 7 bases between. This CDR3 comprises 11 residues. Germline V CDR1 and CDR2: ENHRY, SYGVKD. CDR3 in DNA: TGTGCCACCCAACAGAACACTGAAGCTTTCTTT. Protein sequence: CATQQNTEAFF.

The chain employs TRBV5-4 and TRBJ1-1; D unresolved. CDR3 length equals 12 residues. V lost 4 bases and J lost 5, with 9 bases in between. In germline, CDR1 is SGHNT, CDR2 YYREEE (reference sequence). CDR3 nucleotides: TGTGCCAGCAGCACTTCAGGTACTGAAGCTTTCTTT. It codes for CASSTSGTEAFF.

V usage is TRBV4-3 and J usage is TRBJ2-6; the D is unclear. The germline V gene encodes CDR1 LGHNA and CDR2 YSLEER. The CDR3 consists of 17 residues. Trimming left V 0 bases short and J 0 bases short, with 9 bases between. The CDR3 sequence is CASSQESSFSGANVLTF. CDR3 coding DNA: TGCGCCAGCAGCCAAGAAAGCTCCTTCTCTGGGGCCAACGTCCTGACTTTC.

The chain couples TRBV29-1 to TRBJ2-4; unclear D gene. Germline CDR1 and CDR2: SQVTM and ANQGSEA. V lost 6 bases and J 0 bases, leaving 15 bases between the germline ends. This CDR3 is 15 amino acids long. The CDR3 bases are TGCAGCGTGACCCCCTTGCAACTAGCCAAAAACATTCAGTACTTC. Its protein product is CSVTPLQLAKNIQYF.

Notes on this clone: At one of its ends the junction is not consistent with the germline gene, which may arise from a read error. Written as DNA, the CDR3 is TGTGCCAGCAGTTTAGGCGGGACAGCGCTTTTC. This encodes CASSLGGTALF. This rearrangement joins TRBV28 to TRBJ1-2, with TRBD1 matching 7 bases. CDR1 and CDR2 (germline): MDHEN, SYDVKM. The CDR3 totals 11 residues.

The CDR3 region has the DNA TGTGCCTGGAACATTAGACTTCCCCGGGGCTCCTATAATTCACCCCTCCACTTT. Protein sequence: CAWNIRLPRGSYNSPLHF. V is TRBV30 and J is TRBJ1-6; D is uncertain. Germline lookup yields CDR1 GTSNPN and CDR2 SVGIG (reference sequence). Trimming took 4 bases from V and 0 from J, leaving 19 bases between them. The CDR3 is 18 residues long.

V gene TRBV7-9 combines with J gene TRBJ2-7; D gene uncertain. Germline-derived CDR1 and CDR2 are SEHNR and FQNEAQ (reference sequence). The V end lost 5 bases, the J end lost 2 bases, and 16 bases lay between the germline ends. The CDR3 spans 15 residues. As DNA, the CDR3 is TGTGCCAGCAGCCCAATAGGTCATCGGGCCTACGAGCAGTACTTC. Protein sequence: CASSPIGHRAYEQYF.

The rearrangement joins TRBV27 to TRBJ1-5; no firm D call. Germline lookup yields CDR1 MNHEY and CDR2 SMNVEV (reference sequence). CDR3 size: 13 residues. The V end lost 7 bases, the J end lost 1 base, and 8 bases lay between the germline ends. The CDR3 loop reads CASTPGSNQPQHF. The DNA of the CDR3 is TGTGCCAGCACCCCCGGAAGCAATCAGCCCCAGCATTTT.

The V call is TRBV3-1 (or the pseudogene TRBV3-2), the J call TRBJ2-1; D might be TRBD2 (5 bases). The length of the CDR3 is 15 residues. Per germline, CDR1 LGHDT and CDR2 YNNKEL (reference sequence). The germline V and J ends were trimmed by 0 bases and 9 bases, with 15 bases remaining between them. The CDR3 loop reads CASSQELGPYGEQFF. Written as DNA, the CDR3 is TGTGCCAGCAGCCAAGAACTAGGCCCCTACGGTGAGCAGTTCTTC.

This rearrangement joins TRBV21-1 to TRBJ2-7. TRBV21-1 is given as a pseudogene. The CDR3 length is 19 residues. The CDR3 loop reads CASSEPGCAGAGEVPEQYF. CDR3 in DNA: TGTGCCAGCAGCGAACCCGGTTGCGCAGGGGCCGGGGAGGTTCCCGAGCAGTACTTC.

The rearrangement uses TRBV7-8 and TRBJ2-1; D is ambiguous. V lost 5 bases and J 1 base, leaving 12 bases between the germline ends. CDR3 length: 15 amino acids. Germline V CDR1 and CDR2: SGHVS, FQNEAQ. The CDR3 bases are TGTGCCAGCAGCCCCCGGGCAGTATCCTACAATGAGCAGTTCTTC. Its protein product is CASSPRAVSYNEQFF.

Only one count was recorded for this clone. The gene calls are TRBV6-2 or TRBV6-3 and TRBJ1-1; possibly TRBD1 for D (5 bases). The germline gives CDR1 MNHEY, CDR2 SVGEGT. Trimming removed 2 bases at V and 1 base at J, with 17 bases between. There are 17 residues in the CDR3. Here the CDR3 reads CASSYPQGALANTEAFF. CDR3 nucleotide sequence: TGTGCCAGCAGTTACCCCCAAGGGGCCCTGGCGAACACTGAAGCTTTCTTT.

The rearrangement joins TRBV28 to TRBJ1-3, with 7 bases identical to TRBD1. The germline gives CDR1 MDHEN, CDR2 SYDVKM. J was trimmed by 0 bases and V by 5 bases; bases with no gene match: 4. The CDR3 spans 15 residues. CDR3 DNA sequence: TGTGCCAGCAGTATCGGGACAGTCTCTGGAAACACCATATATTTT. Protein sequence: CASSIGTVSGNTIYF. Full variable domain (remainder filled in from reference TRBV28 and TRBJ1-3): DVKVTQSSRYLVKRTGEKVFLECVQDMDHENMFWYRQDPGLGLRLIYFSYDVKMKEKGDIPEGYSVSREKKERFSLILESASTNQTSMYLCASSIGTVSGNTIYFGEGSWLTVV.

Written as DNA, the CDR3 is TGCGCCAGCAGCCAAGATCCTCTCTCGGCCTACGAGCAGTACTTC. As protein: CASSQDPLSAYEQYF. J is TRBJ2-7 and V is TRBV4-3; D not certain. The CDR3 contains 15 residues. The germline V and J ends were trimmed by 0 bases and 2 bases, with 11 bases remaining between them. Germline V gives CDR1 LGHNA, CDR2 YSLEER.

This chain joins TRBV28 and TRBJ1-2, with 12 bases matching TRBD1. CDR3 size: 13 residues. Per germline, CDR1 MDHEN and CDR2 SYDVKM. V shed 6 bases, J shed 8 bases, and the junction held 4 bases outside the gene matches. DNA for the CDR3: TGTGCCAGCAGGGGACAGGGGGCAAGGGGCTACACCTTC. Encoded protein: CASRGQGARGYTF.

This chain links TRBV9 with TRBJ2-7; 9 nucleotides match TRBD2. V was pared by 7 bases and J by 6 bases, with 11 bases of the junction left unmatched. This CDR3 has 14 amino acids. Germline CDR1 and CDR2: SGDLS and YYNGEE. The CDR3 bases are TGTGCCAGCTCGGAGGGCGGGAGGGCCGGCGAGCAGTACTTC. It yields the protein CASSEGGRAGEQYF.

The chain joins TRBV3-1 (or the pseudogene TRBV3-2) to TRBJ1-4; D not certain. The length of the CDR3 is 13 residues. V lost 3 bases to trimming and J lost 7 bases, with 9 bases between them. The germline gives CDR1 LGHDT, CDR2 YNNKEL (reference sequence). This chain's CDR3 is CASSQLRGEKLFF. The CDR3 DNA reads TGTGCCAGCAGCCAGTTGCGGGGTGAAAAACTGTTTTTT.

This chain's CDR3 is CASSVGGQVSYNSPLHF. CDR3 in DNA: TGTGCCAGCAGCGTAGGCGGGCAGGTATCCTATAATTCACCCCTCCACTTT. J is TRBJ1-6 and V is TRBV9; no clear D. Trimming left V 0 bases short and J 1 base short, with 11 bases between. Looked up from germline, CDR1 is SGDLS and CDR2 is YYNGEE. CDR3 size: 17 residues.

The chain combines TRBV2 with TRBJ1-5; D remains unclear. CDR1 and CDR2 from the germline V gene are SNHLY and FYNNEI. The CDR3 runs 13 residues. Trimming took off 4 bases at V and 4 bases at J, with 8 bases between the two ends. CDR3 DNA sequence: TGTGCCAGCAGTGTCCGGGGAAATCAGCCCCAGCATTTT. It codes for CASSVRGNQPQHF.